This T cell receptor (beta chain) was recorded in a study of control samples from healthy donors and cancer patients. V lost 0 bases and J lost 5, with 10 bases in between. The CDR3 has 13 residues. CDR1 is GTSNPN, CDR2 SVGIG, per germline (reference sequence). Using immunoSEQ multiplex PCR, the repertoire was profiled, and TCRdb retains in-frame clones only, with some absent. The sample yields 70,000 or so clones, approximately 94% seen once. The V call is TRBV30, the J call TRBJ1-2; D is ambiguous. The sequencing sample was made of blood. This TCR was recovered from a middle-aged woman in good health. The CDR3 is CAWSVGQTYGYTF. In nucleotides, the CDR3 is TGTGCCTGGAGTGTAGGTCAAACTTATGGCTACACCTTC.